This is a list of T cell receptor beta chains from one sample in a study of breast tumors, draining lymph nodes, adjacent tissues. A single record per CDR3 protein comes from TCRdb applying MiXCR to the multiplex PCR reads. The repertoire consists of 30,000 to 40,000 distinct CDR3 sequences, with approximately 37% occurring once and the leading ten covering approximately 10%. Sequencing input: breast tumor tissue. These receptors all stem from a female donor with breast cancer. Some clones in this sample may be carry-over from other donors' samples. CDR3s include the opening cysteine and the closing phenylalanine or tryptophan. The D gene is left open where the match is weak. Rows may omit the clone size; those that give it use once, few, many or a size class.

v_call: TRBV15
j_call: TRBJ2-1
clone_size: many
d_call: NA
cdr3_aa: CATSRDSEQFF
cdr3_nt: TGTGCCACCAGCAGAGATTCGGAGCAGTTCTTC

v_call: TRBV6-5
j_call: TRBJ1-4
clone_size: NA
d_call: NA
cdr3_aa: CASSTGPPQVNEKLFF
cdr3_nt: TGTGCCAGCAGTACGGGACCGCCGCAGGTTAATGAAAAACTGTTTTTT

v_call: TRBV20-1
j_call: TRBJ2-3
clone_size: many
d_call: TRBD2
cdr3_aa: CSATAGAARDTQYF
cdr3_nt: TGCAGTGCTACAGCGGGAGCTGCCAGGGATACGCAGTATTTT

v_call: TRBV20-1
j_call: TRBJ2-5
clone_size: NA
d_call: NA
cdr3_aa: CSASGRPQETQYF
cdr3_nt: TGCAGTGCTAGCGGGAGACCCCAAGAGACCCAGTACTTC

v_call: TRBV7-8
j_call: TRBJ1-2
clone_size: many
d_call: TRBD1
cdr3_aa: CASSLYRGVDGYTF
cdr3_nt: TGTGCCAGCAGCTTATACAGGGGTGTGGATGGCTACACCTTC

v_call: TRBV29-1
j_call: TRBJ1-2
clone_size: many
d_call: NA
cdr3_aa: CSVELQGYGYTF
cdr3_nt: TGCAGCGTTGAATTACAGGGTTATGGCTACACCTTC

v_call: TRBV30
j_call: TRBJ2-5
clone_size: few
d_call: TRBD2
cdr3_aa: CAWSVGLAGGQETQYF
cdr3_nt: TGTGCCTGGAGTGTCGGACTAGCGGGAGGGCAAGAGACCCAGTACTTC

v_call: TRBV7-9
j_call: TRBJ2-3
clone_size: NA
d_call: NA
cdr3_aa: CASTASGATDTQYF
cdr3_nt: TGTGCCAGCACCGCCAGCGGAGCCACAGATACGCAGTATTTT

v_call: TRBV3-1
j_call: TRBJ1-2
clone_size: NA
d_call: NA
cdr3_aa: CASSQTLGGYTF
cdr3_nt: TGTGCCAGCAGCCAAACCCTGGGTGGCTACACCTTC

v_call: TRBV19
j_call: TRBJ2-3
clone_size: many
d_call: NA
cdr3_aa: CASSLGGVSTDTQYF
cdr3_nt: TGTGCCAGTAGCCTCGGCGGGGTTAGCACAGATACGCAGTATTTT

v_call: TRBV20-1
j_call: TRBJ2-3
clone_size: NA
d_call: NA
cdr3_aa: CSPGGGTDTQYF
cdr3_nt: TGCAGTCCAGGGGGGGGTACAGATACGCAGTATTTT

v_call: TRBV7-9
j_call: TRBJ2-1
clone_size: NA
d_call: TRBD2
cdr3_aa: CASSVAGGSSSYNEQFF
cdr3_nt: TGTGCCAGCAGCGTAGCGGGAGGGTCTAGCTCCTACAATGAGCAGTTCTTC

v_call: TRBV7-9
j_call: TRBJ2-6
clone_size: many
d_call: TRBD1
cdr3_aa: CASSPGQGVISGANVLTF
cdr3_nt: TGTGCCAGCAGCCCAGGACAGGGAGTCATCTCTGGGGCCAACGTCCTGACTTTC

v_call: TRBV6-2/TRBV6-3
j_call: TRBJ2-6
clone_size: NA
d_call: NA
cdr3_aa: CASSYGGWAGGSGANVLTF
cdr3_nt: TGTGCCAGCAGTTACGGTGGCTGGGCTGGGGGTTCAGGGGCCAACGTCCTGACTTTC

v_call: TRBV2
j_call: TRBJ1-4
clone_size: NA
d_call: TRBD1
cdr3_aa: CASSDGTGGQVGKLFF
cdr3_nt: TGTGCCAGCAGTGATGGGACAGGGGGCCAGGTTGGAAAACTGTTCTTT

v_call: TRBV7-2
j_call: TRBJ2-2
clone_size: many
d_call: NA
cdr3_aa: CASSSRTSGELFF
cdr3_nt: TGTGCCAGCAGCTCCCGGACCAGCGGGGAGCTGTTTTTT

v_call: TRBV5-1
j_call: TRBJ2-7
clone_size: many
d_call: TRBD2
cdr3_aa: CASSPAGGSPPYEQYF
cdr3_nt: TGCGCCAGCAGCCCCGCGGGGGGCAGTCCACCGTACGAGCAGTACTTC

v_call: TRBV19
j_call: TRBJ2-7
clone_size: many
d_call: NA
cdr3_aa: CASSIGTNYEQYF
cdr3_nt: TGTGCCAGTAGTATAGGGACCAACTACGAGCAGTACTTC

v_call: TRBV7-9
j_call: TRBJ2-1
clone_size: many
d_call: NA
cdr3_aa: CASSLQGAATYNEQFF
cdr3_nt: TGTGCCAGCAGCCTTCAGGGAGCGGCTACCTACAATGAGCAGTTCTTC